These 11 T cell receptor beta chains were all obtained from the same sample, sequenced in a study of blood T cell repertoires in COVID-19. The protocol was immunoSEQ multiplex PCR, while the TCRdb copy is restricted to in-frame clones and leaves out a portion. The sample has some 150,000 clones, 65% to 90% seen once. The sequenced material came from peripheral blood. These receptors came from a woman aged 45 to 65 in a cohort sampled during active or convalescent COVID-19.

The chain recombines TRBV4-3 with TRBJ1-2, with 9 nucleotides matching TRBD1. The CDR3 is made up of 14 amino acids. The germline V gene has CDR1 LGHNA and CDR2 YSLEER. Losses at the gene ends were 3 bases for V and 8 bases for J; bases not matched to a gene: 7. CDR3 in amino acids: CASSHATGGVGYTF. The DNA of the CDR3 is TGCGCCAGCAGCCATGCCACAGGGGGCGTCGGCTACACCTTC.

J is TRBJ2-2 and V is TRBV2; D might be TRBD2 (6 bases). The V gene lost 0 bases and the J gene lost 8 bases, with 13 bases spanning the gap. CDR1 SNHLY and CDR2 FYNNEI come from the germline V gene. CDR3 length equals 15 residues. CDR3 amino acids: CASSEAPGGAGELFF. The CDR3, as DNA: TGTGCCAGCAGTGAAGCCCCCGGAGGGGCGGGGGAGCTGTTTTTT.

This clone was seen more than once but under ten times. V usage is TRBV27 and J usage is TRBJ1-1; tentatively, D is TRBD1 (6 bases). Germline CDR1 is MNHEY and CDR2 is SMNVEV (reference sequence). Trimming removed 4 bases from V and 2 bases from J, with 11 bases in between. This CDR3 region has 14 residues. DNA for the CDR3: TGTGCCAGCAGTTCCGCGGGGGCAAACACTGAAGCTTTCTTT. Translated: CASSSAGANTEAFF.

The rearrangement uses TRBV30 and TRBJ2-5; TRBD1 matches at 9 bases. J gave up 5 bases and V 7 bases, and 5 bases lay outside the gene matches. Germline CDR1 and CDR2: GTSNPN and SVGIG (reference sequence). The CDR3 consists of 12 residues. DNA for the CDR3: TGTGCCTATACAGGGGGCGGTGAGACCCAGTACTTC. Protein: CAYTGGGETQYF. The whole variable domain, filled in from reference TRBV30 and TRBJ2-5, reads SQTIHQWPATLVQPVGSPLSLECTVEGTSNPNLYWYRQAAGRGLQLLFYSVGIGQISSEVPQNLSASRPQDRQFILSSKKLLLSDSGFYLCAYTGGGETQYFGPGTRLLVL.

The rearrangement links TRBV2 to TRBJ2-1; 7 nucleotides line up with TRBD2. CDR3 length: 14 amino acids. In germline, CDR1 is SNHLY, CDR2 FYNNEI. CDR3 sequence: CASLLAEGYNEQFF. CDR3 bases: TGTGCAAGCCTCCTAGCGGAAGGGTACAATGAGCAGTTCTTC. The full variable domain, with the rest looked up from reference TRBV2 and TRBJ2-1, is EPEVTQTPSHQVTQMGQEVILRCVPISNHLYFYWYRQILGQKVEFLVSFYNNEISEKSEIFDDQFSVERPDGSNFTLKIRSTKLEDSAMYFCASLLAEGYNEQFFGPGTRLTVL.

This clone was observed a few times. The chain recombines TRBV3-1 (or the pseudogene TRBV3-2) with TRBJ1-2; 7 bases agree with TRBD1. Germline V CDR1 and CDR2: LGHDT, YNNKEL (reference sequence). Trimming removed 4 bases from V and 4 bases from J; junction bases left unmatched: 6. This CDR3 has 14 residues. CDR3 coding DNA: TGTGCCAGCAGCCGCTCCGGGACAGCCTATGGCTACACCTTC. Its translation: CASSRSGTAYGYTF.

The rearrangement links TRBV2 to TRBJ1-6; 7 nucleotides line up with TRBD1. The J segment lost 4 bases and the V segment lost 7 bases, leaving 4 bases of the junction unmatched. Germline CDR1 is SNHLY and CDR2 is FYNNEI. The CDR3 covers 14 residues. The CDR3 loop is CASNQGDYNSPLHF. The CDR3 DNA is TGTGCCAGCAACCAGGGGGATTATAATTCACCCCTCCACTTT.

The V gene is TRBV2, the J gene TRBJ2-2, with 8 bases fitting TRBD1. CDR3 length: 15 residues. Trimming cost V 6 bases and J 4 bases; bases outside gene matches: 7. Germline V gene data show CDR1 as SNHLY and CDR2 as FYNNEI. The CDR3 DNA sequence: TGTGCCAGCAGGGCTGACAGGGGATTCACCGGGGAGCTGTTTTTT. This encodes CASRADRGFTGELFF.

J is TRBJ1-5 and V is TRBV5-1; a possible D gene is TRBD1 (6 bases). V lost 0 bases and J 4 bases, leaving 11 bases between the germline ends. The CDR3 runs to 15 residues. Looked up from germline, CDR1 is SGHRS and CDR2 is YFSETQ. In DNA, the CDR3 is TGCGCCAGCAGCTTGGGGGGGCTGAATAATCAGCCCCAGCATTTT. As protein: CASSLGGLNNQPQHF. Full variable domain (remainder filled in from reference TRBV5-1 and TRBJ1-5): KAGVTQTPRYLIKTRGQQVTLSCSPISGHRSVSWYQQTPGQGLQFLFEYFSETQRNKGNFPGRFSGRQFSNSRSEMNVSTLELGDSALYLCASSLGGLNNQPQHFGDGTRLSIL.

The chain has TRBV7-3 and TRBJ1-1, with TRBD1 identical over 7 bases. Germline CDR1 is SGHTA and CDR2 is FQGTGA. V was clipped by 5 bases and J by 4 bases; unmatched bases: 10. The CDR3 consists of 15 residues. The DNA of the CDR3 is TGTGCCAGCAGCCCGGACAGGCTCGTAAGCACTGAAGCTTTCTTT. This sequence encodes CASSPDRLVSTEAFF.

The chain is built from TRBV29-1 and TRBJ1-1; no firm D call. Per germline, CDR1 SQVTM and CDR2 ANQGSEA. Trimming took off 2 bases at V and 3 bases at J, with 7 bases between the two ends. The CDR3 covers 12 residues. The CDR3 here is CSVEWPYTEAFF. The CDR3 nucleotides read TGCAGCGTTGAATGGCCCTACACTGAAGCTTTCTTT. Full variable domain (missing parts from reference TRBV29-1 and TRBJ1-1): SAVISQKPSRDICQRGTSLTIQCQVDSQVTMMFWYRQQPGQSLTLIATANQGSEATYESGFVIDKFPISRPNLTFSTLTVSNMSPEDSSIYLCSVEWPYTEAFFGQGTRLTVV.